This TCR beta chain is drawn from a study of chemoradiotherapy in HPV16-positive cancers. Study background: Candidate HPV-specific T-cell clones and common TCR motifs came from functional assays in a couple of HPV16-positive patients.

The CDR3 is 14 residues long. CDR1 is SQVTM, CDR2 ANQGSEA, per germline. Deletions cut 5 bases from V and 4 bases from J, with 17 bases between. The repertoire was sequenced with immunoSEQ multiplex PCR; TCRdb's copy has only in-frame clones and lacks some. This sample has tens of thousands of clones, with about 90% found just once. Sequenced material: blood, taken from a patient who underwent chemoradiotherapy. The TCR comes from a human donor with HPV-associated anogenital cancer. The chain employs TRBV29-1 and TRBJ1-2; perhaps TRBD1 as D (6 bases). The CDR3 sequence: CSVWWAGEGYGYTF. CDR3 in DNA: TGCAGCGTTTGGTGGGCAGGGGAAGGCTATGGCTACACCTTC.